These T cell receptor beta chains were read from a single sample in a study of shared clonotypes between healthy human individuals. The method was immunoSEQ multiplex PCR; TCRdb's version includes in-frame clones alone and lacks a portion of them. The table includes roughly 2 million clones, over 85% detected once. Source material: naive CD4+ T cells sorted from blood. The receptors were gathered from a man in his late teens or twenties in good health. Each CDR3 is given with its conserved first and last residue. A D gene is named only where the DNA matches it firmly. Clone size appears in some rows only: once, few, many, or a class for an expanded clone.

TRBV10-2	NA	once	TRBJ1-1	CASRKLTRAMNTEAFF	TGCGCCAGCAGGAAGCTGACGAGGGCCATGAACACTGAAGCTTTCTTT
TRBV7-9	TRBD2	once	TRBJ2-5	CASSPRYSTSGRAQETQYF	TGTGCCAGCAGCCCCCGATATTCGACTAGCGGGAGGGCCCAAGAGACCCAGTACTTC
TRBV2	NA	NA	TRBJ2-5	CASRREAVQETQYF	TGTGCCAGCCGGAGAGAGGCAGTCCAAGAGACCCAGTACTTC
TRBV27	NA	NA	TRBJ1-2	CASSFWGREDGYTF	TGTGCCAGCAGTTTTTGGGGGCGCGAAGATGGCTACACCTTC
TRBV5-1	NA	NA	TRBJ2-2	CASSLGQPNTGELFF	TGCGCCAGCAGCCTGGGACAACCGAACACCGGGGAGCTGTTTTTT
TRBV29-1	TRBD1	NA	TRBJ2-2	CSVVGTGLDTGELFF	TGCAGCGTTGTGGGGACAGGGTTGGACACCGGGGAGCTGTTTTTT
TRBV6-6	TRBD1	NA	TRBJ2-3	CASSSHRDRVTDTQYF	TGTGCCAGCAGTTCTCACCGGGACAGGGTCACAGATACGCAGTATTTT
TRBV5-1	NA	NA	TRBJ1-4	CASSLEQGYNEKLFF	TGCGCCAGCAGCTTGGAACAGGGCTATAATGAAAAACTGTTTTTT
TRBV6-5	TRBD1	NA	TRBJ1-6	CASNGQGMNSPLHF	TGTGCCAGCAATGGACAGGGGATGAATTCACCCCTCCACTTT
TRBV11-2	NA	NA	TRBJ2-2	CASSLGLVGGELFF	TGTGCCAGCAGCTTAGGACTGGTCGGCGGGGAGCTGTTTTTT
TRBV6-5	NA	NA	TRBJ1-1	CASSTGRKAFF	TGTGCCAGCAGTACAGGGCGAAAAGCTTTCTTT
TRBV27	NA	NA	TRBJ2-7	CASSLGNYYEQYF	TGTGCCAGCAGTTTGGGCAACTACTACGAGCAGTACTTC
TRBV2	TRBD1	NA	TRBJ2-7	CASSRDSSYEQYF	TGTGCCAGCAGCCGGGACAGCTCCTACGAGCAGTACTTC
TRBV11-2	NA	NA	TRBJ2-7	CASSLDRGSEQYF	TGTGCCAGCAGCTTAGATCGGGGGTCCGAGCAGTACTTC
TRBV11-2	NA	NA	TRBJ2-5	CASSRGLEETQYF	TGTGCCAGCAGCCGGGGACTTGAAGAGACCCAGTACTTC
TRBV6-1	TRBD1	NA	TRBJ1-6	CASSDQGQGNSPLHF	TGTGCCAGCAGTGATCAAGGACAGGGTAATTCACCCCTCCACTTT
TRBV28	TRBD1	NA	TRBJ1-4	CASSSPGQHNEKLFF	TGTGCCAGCAGTAGTCCGGGACAGCATAATGAAAAACTGTTTTTT
TRBV12-1	NA	NA	TRBJ2-7	CASSCRAGTSGNLCYEQYF	TGTGCCAGCAGCTGTAGGGCCGGGACTAGCGGGAATCTGTGCTACGAGCAGTACTTC
TRBV11-2	NA	NA	TRBJ2-1	CASSLGVTEQFF	TGTGCCAGCAGCTTAGGGGTCACGGAGCAGTTCTTC
TRBV5-4	TRBD1	NA	TRBJ2-7	CASSSPGTAYEQYF	TGTGCCAGCAGCTCCCCCGGGACAGCCTACGAGCAGTACTTC
TRBV6-1	TRBD1	NA	TRBJ1-2	CASSEAGRGNGYTF	TGTGCCAGCAGTGAAGCAGGCAGGGGGAATGGCTACACCTTC
TRBV5-1	NA	NA	TRBJ2-2	CASSLEGLDTGELFF	TGCGCCAGCAGCTTGGAAGGGCTGGACACCGGGGAGCTGTTTTTT
TRBV29-1	NA	NA	TRBJ1-5	CSVGPPSGHQPQHF	TGCAGCGTTGGGCCCCCCAGTGGGCATCAGCCCCAGCATTTT
TRBV19	TRBD1	NA	TRBJ2-3	CASRPQDRDTQYF	TGTGCCAGTAGGCCCCAGGACAGGGATACGCAGTATTTT
TRBV5-4	TRBD2	NA	TRBJ2-2	CASSLDGTSGLGELFF	TGTGCCAGCAGCTTAGATGGGACTAGCGGCCTGGGGGAGCTGTTTTTT
TRBV11-2	TRBD1	NA	TRBJ1-3	CASSRDSGNTIYF	TGTGCCAGCAGCAGGGACAGTGGAAACACCATATATTTT
TRBV27	NA	NA	TRBJ1-6	CASKTREGNSPLHF	TGTGCCAGCAAAACCAGGGAGGGTAATTCACCCCTCCACTTT
TRBV30	NA	NA	TRBJ1-2	CAWSVRPSYTF	TGTGCCTGGAGTGTACGCCCCTCTTACACCTTC
TRBV18	NA	NA	TRBJ2-7	CASSPLVGSTYEQYF	TGTGCCAGCTCACCATTGGTCGGTTCAACCTACGAGCAGTACTTC
TRBV5-1	TRBD2	NA	TRBJ2-7	CASSPSGGLGEQYF	TGCGCCAGCAGCCCCAGCGGGGGCCTAGGGGAGCAGTACTTC
TRBV27	TRBD1	NA	TRBJ2-7	CASSSHGDRAYEQYF	TGTGCCAGCAGTTCACATGGGGACAGGGCCTACGAGCAGTACTTC
TRBV19	NA	NA	TRBJ2-7	CASSVNRQSYEQYF	TGTGCCAGTAGCGTGAACCGACAGTCCTACGAGCAGTACTTC
TRBV18	TRBD1	NA	TRBJ2-3	CASRQGVGDTQYF	TGTGCCAGCAGACAGGGGGTCGGAGATACGCAGTATTTT
TRBV6-5	NA	NA	TRBJ2-1	CASSYDGTTIDEQFF	TGTGCCAGCAGTTACGACGGGACCACCATCGATGAGCAGTTCTTC
TRBV29-1	NA	NA	TRBJ2-1	CSVGASTRYNEQFF	TGCAGCGTTGGTGCTAGCACCAGATACAATGAGCAGTTCTTC
TRBV5-5	TRBD2	NA	TRBJ2-7	CASSLSPGLAAYEQYF	TGTGCCAGCAGCTTGTCCCCGGGACTAGCGGCCTACGAGCAGTACTTC
TRBV7-9	NA	NA	TRBJ1-5	CASSFNTGTNNQPQHF	TGTGCCAGCAGCTTTAATACCGGGACAAACAATCAGCCCCAGCATTTT
TRBV10-3	NA	NA	TRBJ1-2	CAITPGVGADGYTF	TGTGCCATCACCCCCGGGGTTGGAGCGGATGGCTACACCTTC
TRBV6-6	TRBD1	NA	TRBJ1-1	CASSPTGGMNTEAFF	TGTGCCAGCAGTCCCACAGGGGGCATGAACACTGAAGCTTTCTTT
TRBV5-1	NA	once	TRBJ2-2	CASSLDIGNTGELFF	TGCGCCAGCAGCTTGGACATTGGAAACACCGGGGAGCTGTTTTTT
TRBV2	NA	NA	TRBJ1-1	CASSGGASEAFF	TGTGCCAGCAGCGGAGGGGCTTCGGAAGCTTTCTTT
TRBV20-1	NA	NA	TRBJ2-3	CSAADTDTQYF	TGCAGTGCGGCGGACACAGATACGCAGTATTTT